Below, 8 T cell receptor beta chains from the same sample are listed, as sequenced in a study of T-cell reconstitution after alpha-beta-depleted transplantation in children. Unique molecular identifiers were used in preparing the TCRbeta library. In TCRdb, the PCR reads were re-called with MiXCR into one record per CDR3 protein. The sample contains 780,000 or so distinct CDR3 sequences, 16% of which appear only once. Source: PBMCs, mostly from graft donor cells, taken 360 days after TCRalphabeta/CD19-depleted stem cell transplant. The receptors shown here come from a male patient aged 5 to 17 who had a stem cell transplant for acute lymphoblastic leukemia, so the T cells may come from the graft donor.

This rearrangement joins TRBV3-1 to TRBJ2-7; D possibly corresponds to TRBD1 (6 bases). Trimming left V 0 bases short and J 0 bases short, with 18 bases between. The germline CDR1 and CDR2 sequences are LGHDT and YNNKEL (reference sequence). This CDR3 is built from 18 residues. For the CDR3, the DNA is TGTGCCAGCAGCCAAGAGGGGGACACCATCCGTAGCTCCTACGAGCAGTACTTC. This codes for CASSQEGDTIRSSYEQYF.

Points on this clonotype: Germline and junction disagree at one end, which may indicate a read error. The V gene is TRBV20-1, the J gene TRBJ2-2; no reliable D call. Germline CDR1 reads DFQATT; CDR2 reads SNEGSKA (reference sequence). The CDR3 consists of 14 residues. The CDR3 sequence: CSAGDRSVTGELFF. The CDR3 DNA reads TGCAGTGCTGGAGACCGGAGCGTCACCGGGGAGCTGTTTTTT.

In its sample, this clonotype was seen many times. The chain recombines TRBV6-5 with TRBJ2-7; D ambiguous. This CDR3 is built from 12 residues. V was cut by 3 bases and J by 3 bases, with 6 bases left in between. The germline V gene encodes CDR1 MNHEY and CDR2 SVGAGI. The CDR3 region has the DNA TGTGCCAGCAGTTATGAAGGCTACGAGCAGTACTTC. It translates to CASSYEGYEQYF.

This clonotype showed up just a few times. The rearrangement uses TRBV7-9 and TRBJ2-2; perhaps TRBD2 as D (5 bases). The CDR3 loop spans 15 amino acids. V dropped 7 bases and J dropped 2 bases, with 14 bases sitting between them. Germline CDR1 is SEHNR and CDR2 is FQNEAQ (reference sequence). The CDR3: CASTLDRGNTGELFF. The CDR3 bases are TGTGCCAGCACCTTGGACCGGGGTAACACCGGGGAGCTGTTTTTT.

This clonotype has just a few counts. V usage is TRBV4-2 and J usage is TRBJ2-1, with TRBD2 matching 14 bases. The V gene's germline CDR1 is LGHNA and CDR2 YNFKEQ. The CDR3 extends over 20 amino acids. With V trimmed by 1 base and J by 0 bases, 8 bases remained unmatched. This CDR3 is CASSQGPGLAGESSYNEQFF. DNA of the CDR3: TGTGCCAGCAGCCAAGGCCCGGGACTAGCGGGAGAGAGCTCCTACAATGAGCAGTTCTTC.

This clonotype has more than one count but fewer than ten. V is TRBV15 and J is TRBJ2-5; 14 bases line up with TRBD2. The V gene end was trimmed by 5 bases and the J gene end by 5 bases; junction bases not matched to a gene: 4. CDR1 and CDR2 from the germline V gene are LNHNV and YYDKDF (reference sequence). The CDR3 has 15 residues. The CDR3 here is CATSPGLAGEETQYF. The CDR3 coding sequence is TGTGCCACCAGCCCGGGACTAGCGGGAGAGGAGACCCAGTACTTC.

This clonotype showed up just a few times. The chain couples TRBV4-1 to TRBJ2-7; D is unclear. The V end was cut by 2 bases, the J end by 0 bases, with 11 bases between. The CDR3 has 15 amino acids. CDR1 and CDR2 from the germline V gene are MGHRA and YSYEKL. Here the CDR3 reads CASSQLPIVSYEQYF. Written as DNA, the CDR3 is TGCGCCAGCAGCCAACTTCCTATTGTCTCCTACGAGCAGTACTTC.

V and J are TRBV20-1 and TRBJ1-2, with D possibly TRBD1 on 6 matching bases. This CDR3 comprises 12 residues. Germline-derived CDR1 and CDR2 are DFQATT and SNEGSKA (reference sequence). V dropped 3 bases and J dropped 7 bases, with 12 bases sitting between them. The CDR3 sequence: CSASPTGLGYTF. In nucleotides, the CDR3 is TGCAGTGCTAGCCCCACAGGGCTTGGCTACACCTTC.